This T cell receptor (beta chain) was profiled in a study of blood T cell repertoires in COVID-19. Generated by immunoSEQ multiplex PCR, the TCRdb table keeps only in-frame clones and is missing some. The data contain around 310,000 clones, over 75% of them singletons. This receptor was taken from a woman aged 40 to 49 who had recovered from COVID-19. The sample consisted of PBMCs or T cells enriched from blood (not recorded which).

The CDR3 is CATAGLGETQYF. The CDR3 bases are TGTGCCACCGCGGGATTAGGAGAGACCCAGTACTTC. The gene calls are TRBV2 and TRBJ2-5; D may be TRBD2 (6 bases). Trimming took 10 bases from V and 4 from J, leaving 13 bases between them. The CDR3 runs 12 residues. Germline V gene sequence: CDR1 SNHLY, CDR2 FYNNEI.